This T cell receptor beta chain came from a study of T cell clusters in autoimmune cytopenias. Study overall: A median of 51,575 TRB reads per sample yielded a median approximately 2,400 distinct clonotypes. Study-level results: The T cell clusters were defined only in silico, without experimental functional validation. Active autoimmune hepatitis patients had about 3-fold fewer exclusive TRB clusters than healthy donors.

This clonotype is called medium-sized based on its frequency. Its specificity is not known. TRB was amplified by touch-down multiplex PCR, primer pools A and B combined. Using the multiplex PCR reads, TCRdb records one entry per CDR3 protein without DNA. The sample features 7,000 to 10,000 distinct CDR3 sequences, with 5.4% in its top ten. Roughly 38,000 genome equivalents of blood DNA were amplified for TRB. Sequenced: peripheral blood. The TCR originated in a human donor with an autoimmune cytopenia or autoimmune hepatitis (not recorded which).

The CDR3: CASSRLAGANEQFF. The rearrangement uses TRBV6-5 and TRBJ2-1; TCRdb's D call of TRBD2 is untestable without DNA. Germline CDR1 MNHEY, CDR2 SVGAGI. The CDR3 has 14 residues.